This T cell receptor beta chain came from a study of blood T cells in healthy people across ages. With a J-beta primer mix and a sample-barcoded 5' primer, a second PCR ran about 7 to 12 cycles. MiXCR was run by TCRdb on the 5' RACE reads, yielding one entry per CDR3 protein. Of 800,000 to 950,000 distinct CDR3 sequences in the sample, under 35% were seen once. CDR1 SGHNT and CDR2 YYREEE come from the germline V gene (reference sequence). There are 11 residues in the CDR3. Trimming removed 4 bases at V and 8 bases at J, with 7 bases between. This sample also belongs to another study, concerning T cells of mothers and their children. That work states: Sequencing returned over 9 million TCR beta CDR3 reads per mother and roughly 3.1 million per child.

Sample: blood. This receptor was identified in a middle-aged woman in good health. The V gene is TRBV5-4, the J gene TRBJ2-1, with D possibly being TRBD2 (5 bases). The CDR3 DNA is TGTGCCAGCAGCGGAGCGGATGAGCAGTTCTTC. Its protein product is CASSGADEQFF.